The sequence of this TCR beta chain was determined in a study of shared clonotypes between healthy human individuals. Measured with immunoSEQ multiplex PCR; TCRdb has only the in-frame clones, and not every one. This sample has approximately 1.5 million clones, with approximately 98% found just once. Sequencing used naive CD4+ T cells sorted from blood. Subset specified: CD45RA+ positively selected. The receptor comes from a young man in good health.

The CDR3 DNA reads as TGTGCCAGCAAGTTCAGGGACTACGCCTACGAGCAGTACTTC. Amino acid sequence: CASKFRDYAYEQYF. The chain is built from TRBV5-6 and TRBJ2-7; TRBD2 agrees at 7 bases. Germline loops: CDR1 SGHDT, CDR2 YYEEEE. The CDR3 covers 14 residues. Losses at the gene ends were 6 bases for V and 2 bases for J; bases not matched to a gene: 8. Drawing the rest from reference TRBV5-6 and TRBJ2-7, the complete variable domain is DAGVTQSPTHLIKTRGQQVTLRCSPKSGHDTVSWYQQALGQGPQFIFQYYEEEERQRGNFPDRFSGHQFPNYSSELNVNALLLGDSALYLCASKFRDYAYEQYFGPGTRLTVT.